The T cell receptor beta chain under discussion was sequenced for a study of cytomegalovirus exposure and HLA in healthy donors. Overall study context: Early on, a data release was issued that held about 85 million unique TCRs from HLA-typed donors.

A multiplex PCR was run with 60 Vbeta primers and 13 Jbeta primers. The repertoire was sequenced with immunoSEQ multiplex PCR; TCRdb's copy has only in-frame clones and lacks some. Found here are hundreds of thousands of clones, 82% of them singletons; the top ten hold about 6%. This clone was seen a handful of times. CDR3 length: 13 amino acids. V was shortened by 1 base and J by 2 bases, with 5 bases between the two germline ends. CDR1 is KGHSH, CDR2 LQKENI, per germline. The sequence was collected from a man aged 35-49 years in good health and CMV-seropositive. The gene calls are TRBV18 and TRBJ1-1; D not certain. Material for sequencing was PBMCs. CDR3: CASSPRSNTEAFF. Here the CDR3 DNA reads TGTGCCAGCTCACCACGTAGCAACACTGAAGCTTTCTTT.